The entry that follows covers one TCR beta chain sequence. These data are taken from a study of T cell changes during pregnancy in multiple sclerosis. Profiled with immunoSEQ multiplex PCR; TCRdb holds only in-frame clones, not every one. The table includes about 39,000 clones, approximately 81% detected once. The receptor's source is a female donor with multiple sclerosis, enrolled in a pregnancy study. Sequencing used CD4+ T cells from peripheral blood mononuclear cells, obtained before pregnancy.

The CDR3 loop reads CASSLDQGGTRMANEQFF. CDR3 nucleotides: TGTGCCAGCAGCTTAGATCAGGGAGGGACTAGGATGGCCAATGAGCAGTTCTTC. This sequence joins TRBV11-3 and TRBJ2-1; TRBD2 matches 8 bases. Losses at the gene ends were 0 bases for V and 6 bases for J; bases not matched to a gene: 13. Germline values: CDR1 SGHNT, CDR2 YENEEA. The CDR3 is 18 amino acids.